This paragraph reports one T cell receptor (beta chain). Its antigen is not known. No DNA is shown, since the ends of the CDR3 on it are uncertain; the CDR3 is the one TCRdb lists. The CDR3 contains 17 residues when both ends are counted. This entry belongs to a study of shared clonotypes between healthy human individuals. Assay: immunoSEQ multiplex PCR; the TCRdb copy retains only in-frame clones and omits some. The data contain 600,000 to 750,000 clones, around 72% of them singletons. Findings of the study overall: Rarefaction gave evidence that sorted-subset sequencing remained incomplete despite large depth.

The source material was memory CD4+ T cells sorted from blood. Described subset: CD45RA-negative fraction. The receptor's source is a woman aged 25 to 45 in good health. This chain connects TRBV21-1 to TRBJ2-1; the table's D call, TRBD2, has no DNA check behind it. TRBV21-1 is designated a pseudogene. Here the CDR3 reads CASSKVTVGSGNNEQFF.